Detailed here is one T cell receptor (beta chain). Its antigen is not known. No conserved phenylalanine or tryptophan is present at the end of the CDR3, so a read error is the likely explanation. The DNA is omitted, as the CDR3 cannot be located on it reliably, and the CDR3 follows TCRdb's listing. Whoever was chosen for sequencing had shown CD8+CD57+ cell expansion by flow cytometry. The diagnosis in all patients was severe acquired aplastic anemia. This sample was included in a study of CD8+CD57+ T cells in acquired aplastic anemia. The germline CDR1 and CDR2 sequences are SGHDN and FVKESK. The CDR3 length is 8 residues, termini included. Genomic DNA provided the template from which TCR beta VDJ and CDR3 profiles were obtained. Each CDR3 protein is one row after TCRdb ran MiXCR on the reads. Of 150,000 to 200,000 distinct CDR3 sequences in the sample, about 45% were seen once. Overall study results and limits: Patients and controls had CD8+ Simpson's diversity values that were not significantly distinct.

The source is a human donor with aplastic anemia. The chain uses TRBV14 and TRBJ1-1. Sequences were obtained from sorted CD4+, CD8+, or CD8+CD57+ T cells (not recorded which) from PBMCs. CDR3 loop: CASSQVSL.